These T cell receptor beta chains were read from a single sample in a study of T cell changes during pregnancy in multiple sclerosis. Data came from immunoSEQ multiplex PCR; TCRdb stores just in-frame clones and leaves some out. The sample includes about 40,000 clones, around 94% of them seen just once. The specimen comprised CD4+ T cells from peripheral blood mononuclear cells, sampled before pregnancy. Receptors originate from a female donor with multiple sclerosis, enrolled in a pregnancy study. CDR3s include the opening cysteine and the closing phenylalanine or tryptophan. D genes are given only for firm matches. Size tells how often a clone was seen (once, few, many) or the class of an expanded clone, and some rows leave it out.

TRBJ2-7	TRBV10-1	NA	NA	TGCGCCAGCACCTTACCCAGGGGCTTGATATACGAGCAGTACTTC	CASTLPRGLIYEQYF
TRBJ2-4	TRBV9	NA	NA	TGTGCCAGCAGCGTAGAGGGAAAGGGGAACATTCAGTACTTC	CASSVEGKGNIQYF
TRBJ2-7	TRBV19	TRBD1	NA	TGTGCCAGTAGTATAACAGGGGTAACGTACGAGCAGTACTTC	CASSITGVTYEQYF
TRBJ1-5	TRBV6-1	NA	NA	TGTGCCAGCAGTGAGACAGTTTATAGCAATCAGCCCCAGCATTTT	CASSETVYSNQPQHF
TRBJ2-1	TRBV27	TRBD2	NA	TGTGCCAGCAGTCTCCTAGCGGGAGGCACTAGTCAGCAGTTCTTC	CASSLLAGGTSQQFF
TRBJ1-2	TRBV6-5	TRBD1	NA	TGTGCCAGCAGTTATGGGACAGGGGGCACTGGCTACACCTTC	CASSYGTGGTGYTF
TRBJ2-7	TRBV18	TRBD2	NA	TGTGCCAGCTCACCACTGGCTAGCGGGAGGGCCAAGCAGACAGACGAGCAGTACTTC	CASSPLASGRAKQTDEQYF
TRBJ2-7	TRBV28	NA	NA	TGTGCCAGCGCGAACTCCTACGAGCAGTACTTC	CASANSYEQYF
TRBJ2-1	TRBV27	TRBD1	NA	TGTGCCAGCAGTTCCCACAGGGGGCGTATCGATGAGCAGTTCTTC	CASSSHRGRIDEQFF
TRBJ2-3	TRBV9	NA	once	TGTGCCAGCAGCGTAGATGGGAGGCGAACAGATACGCAGTATTTT	CASSVDGRRTDTQYF
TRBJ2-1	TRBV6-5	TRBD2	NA	TGTGTCAGCGGGAGGAGTTACAATGAGCAGTTCTTC	CVSGRSYNEQFF
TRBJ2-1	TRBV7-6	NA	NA	TGTGCCAGCGGTTCAGCGGCCGGAAATGAGCAGTTCTTC	CASGSAAGNEQFF
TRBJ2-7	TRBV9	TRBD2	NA	TGTGCCAGCAGCGCGACTAGCGGGGGTTACTACGAGCAGTACTTC	CASSATSGGYYEQYF
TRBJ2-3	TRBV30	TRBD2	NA	TGTGCCTGGAGTCGACTAGCGGGCACAGATACGCAGTATTTT	CAWSRLAGTDTQYF
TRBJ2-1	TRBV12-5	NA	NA	TGTGCTAGTGGTTTGGTACTAACTGCCTCCTACAATGAGCAGTTCTTC	CASGLVLTASYNEQFF
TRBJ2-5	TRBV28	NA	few	TGTGCCAGCAGAGAACAGGGACAAGAGACCCAGTACTTC	CASREQGQETQYF
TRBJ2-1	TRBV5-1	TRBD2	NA	TGCGCCAGCAGCTTGAGGCTAGCGGGAGACAATGAGCAGTTCTTC	CASSLRLAGDNEQFF
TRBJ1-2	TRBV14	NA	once	TGTGCCAGCAGCCAAGAATCGGCAGGGCGCGCTGGAATCTATGGCTACACCTTC	CASSQESAGRAGIYGYTF
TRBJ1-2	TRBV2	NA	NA	TGTGCCAGCAGTCTTCAGCCGCCCGGGACATCCAATGGCTACACCTTC	CASSLQPPGTSNGYTF
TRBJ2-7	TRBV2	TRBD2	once	TGTGCCAGCAGTGGGGGGAGAGGAGTAGCGGGAGGATTACGGGAGCAGTACTTC	CASSGGRGVAGGLREQYF
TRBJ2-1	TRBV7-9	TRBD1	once	TGTGCCAGCACCCGGACAGGGTCGGAGAATGAGCAGTTCTTC	CASTRTGSENEQFF
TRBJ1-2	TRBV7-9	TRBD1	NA	TGTGCCAGCAGCTCAAGGACAGGGGGGTCATATGGCTACACCTTC	CASSSRTGGSYGYTF
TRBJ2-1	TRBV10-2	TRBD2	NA	TGCGCCAGCAATCGTCGTACTAGCGGGAATCAGTTCTTC	CASNRRTSGNQFF
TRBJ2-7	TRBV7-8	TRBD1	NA	TGTGCCAGCAGCCCCCAGACAGGGGCCTACGAGCAGTACTTC	CASSPQTGAYEQYF
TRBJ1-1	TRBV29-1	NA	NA	TGCAGCGTTAGGACAGACCTAGCTATGAACACTGAAGCTTTCTTT	CSVRTDLAMNTEAFF
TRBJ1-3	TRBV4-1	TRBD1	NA	TGCGCCAGCAGCCAAGCAGGGGGAACTGGAAACACCATATATTTT	CASSQAGGTGNTIYF
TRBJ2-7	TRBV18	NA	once	TGTGCCAGCTCCCCCCGGGGGGCTAGCGCGGACTACGAGCAGTACTTC	CASSPRGASADYEQYF
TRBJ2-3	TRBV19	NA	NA	TGTGCCAGTAGTATTGGGACCGGGACACACACAGATACGCAGTATTTT	CASSIGTGTHTDTQYF
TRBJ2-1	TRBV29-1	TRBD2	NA	TGCAGCGTTGAAGTAAGGACTAGCGGTGACAATGAGCAGTTCTTC	CSVEVRTSGDNEQFF
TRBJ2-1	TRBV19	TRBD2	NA	TGTGCCAGTAGGGGGCTAGCGGGAGGGCAAGTTCTCGACAATGAGCAGTTCTTC	CASRGLAGGQVLDNEQFF
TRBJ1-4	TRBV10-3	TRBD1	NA	TGTGCCATCAGTGGGACAGGGGGCAGCGAAAAACTGTTTTTT	CAISGTGGSEKLFF
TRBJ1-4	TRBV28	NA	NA	TGTGCCAGCAGTTTATCCACCTCTTTCGGGGATGAAAAACTGTTTTTT	CASSLSTSFGDEKLFF
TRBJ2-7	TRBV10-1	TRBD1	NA	TGCGCCAGCACCCCCCGGGACAGGGTACCCTACGAGCAGTACTTC	CASTPRDRVPYEQYF